The T cell receptor (beta chain) under discussion was sequenced for a study of shared clonotypes between healthy human individuals. CD8 cells regarded as naive lacked CD45RO, were positively chosen for CCR7, and omitted terminally differentiated effector memory CD45RA+ cells. The length of the CDR3 is 12 residues. Germline assignment: CDR1 ENHRY and CDR2 SYGVKD. Trimming took off 2 bases at V and 3 bases at J, with 5 bases between the two ends. In the authors' workflow: Junction-only sequences without quality scores were provided by ImmunoSEQ, so filtering was different. TCRdb's table, derived via immunoSEQ multiplex PCR, lists solely in-frame clones and lacks some. The V and J calls and the clone size are those of that table, but D and trimming were determined from the DNA. In the table there are over 2,000,000 clones, over 85% of which are singletons.

The V and J genes are TRBV10-3 and TRBJ2-7; D gene uncertain. What was sequenced was naive CD8+ T cells from PBMCs. This clonotype was sampled from a man aged 18-30 years in good health. Some clones in this sample may be carry-over from other donors' samples. CDR3 region: CAISENIYEQYF. The DNA of the CDR3 is TGTGCCATCAGTGAGAACATCTACGAGCAGTACTTC.